This T cell receptor beta chain was sequenced during a study of T cell responses to AZD1222 COVID-19 vaccine. The study, taken as a whole, reports: A mostly white British donor set with more females was recruited, and clonal diversity was possibly underestimated. Dominant CD4 TCR responses targeted spike regions 160-218 and 743-854.

Sequencing was performed with immunoSEQ multiplex PCR; in TCRdb, only in-frame clones are kept and a portion is missing. The sample carries around 75,000 clones, about 88% recorded once. On this clone: Its specificity is not known.

V shed 1 base and J 7 bases; nucleotides not matched to a gene: 2. Germline assignment: CDR1 LGHDT and CDR2 YNNKEL (reference sequence). The CDR3 is 14 amino acids. The chain has TRBV3-1 (or the pseudogene TRBV3-2) and TRBJ1-5, with 9 bases aligning to TRBD1. Source: peripheral blood, taken on day 0 of AZD1222 vaccination. The TCR sequence derives from an adult in good health. CDR3 nucleotides: TGTGCCAGCAGCCAAGGGACAGGGGAACAGCCCCAGCATTTT. Encoded protein: CASSQGTGEQPQHF.